Described below is a single T cell receptor beta chain sequence and its context. Antigen unknown. Germline V gene sequence: CDR1 DFQATT, CDR2 SNEGSKA (reference sequence). Trimming pared 1 base from V and 4 bases from J, leaving 8 bases between. This CDR3 region has 13 residues. General study results and limits: Tumor memory CD4+ T cell TCR gene usage was found to cluster with blood and lymph node memory CD4+ cells and with lymph node naive CD4+ cells. Whole repertoires were not studied in the larger cohort, only one V-J beta rearrangement.

Tregs were sorted as CD4+CD25+CD127-/low cells. Constant-region reverse primers amplified full-length variable regions, followed by semi-nested Nested Universal Primer A PCR. TCRdb re-called the 5' RACE reads through MiXCR, storing one row per CDR3 protein. The sample shows roughly 58,000 distinct CDR3 sequences, less than 25% of them seen only once. This receptor was identified in a female donor with breast cancer. Sequences were obtained from tumor-infiltrating Tregs sorted from the breast tumor. The rearrangement joins TRBV20-1 to TRBJ1-3; D is uncertain. As DNA, the CDR3 is TGCAGTGCTAGAGGCTCGGTAGGAAACACCATATATTTT. As protein: CSARGSVGNTIYF.